The rows below give T cell receptor beta chains drawn from one sample of a study of shared clonotypes between healthy human individuals. The table came from immunoSEQ multiplex PCR; TCRdb's copy has only in-frame clones and leaves some out. There are approximately 2.5 million clones in the sample; around nine tenths occur only once, and more than 0.12% lies in the top ten. Sequenced: naive CD4+ T cells sorted from blood. The receptors come from a man aged 18-30 years in good health. Each CDR3 is given with its conserved first and last residue. A D gene is named only where the DNA matches it firmly. A clone size is listed for some rows: how often the clone was seen (once, few, many), or a class if it is expanded.

TRBD2	TRBJ2-7	NA	TRBV4-1	TGCGCCAGCAGCGGAGCGGGGGGGAACTACCCTGAGCAGTACTTC	CASSGAGGNYPEQYF
NA	TRBJ1-2	NA	TRBV6-5	TGTGCCAGCAGAGCAACAGGGTACTATGGCTACACCTTC	CASRATGYYGYTF
TRBD1	TRBJ2-5	NA	TRBV20-1	TGCGCCGTGGACAGGCAAGAGACCCAGTACTTC	CAVDRQETQYF
NA	TRBJ2-7	NA	TRBV29-1	TGCAGCGTTGAATCTGACGGCTCCTACGAGCAGTACTTC	CSVESDGSYEQYF
NA	TRBJ1-6	NA	TRBV12-5	TGTGCTAGTGGTTTGCAGGGAAATTCACCCCTCCACTTT	CASGLQGNSPLHF
NA	TRBJ1-6	NA	TRBV5-1	TGCGCCAGCAGCACCCAGTTAAGGGACTTATATTCACCCCTCCACTTT	CASSTQLRDLYSPLHF
NA	TRBJ2-3	NA	TRBV30	TGTGCCTGGAGTGTACGGAGAGGGGCAGATACGCAGTATTTT	CAWSVRRGADTQYF
NA	TRBJ1-1	NA	TRBV2	TGTGCCAGCAGTAGCAGGGGCACTGAAGCTTTCTTT	CASSSRGTEAFF
NA	TRBJ2-3	NA	TRBV7-2	TGTGCCAGCAGCACCCGACAGGTCGTCGGTACGCAGTATTTT	CASSTRQVVGTQYF
TRBD1	TRBJ1-2	NA	TRBV7-2	TGTGCCAGCAGGGACTTACAGGGGAACTATGGCTACACCTTC	CASRDLQGNYGYTF
TRBD1	TRBJ2-7	NA	TRBV27	TGTGCCAGCAGTCCGACAGGGTCCTACGAGCAGTACTTC	CASSPTGSYEQYF
NA	TRBJ1-1	NA	TRBV11-3	TGTGCCAGCAGCTCGTTGGCGGGGACTGAAGCTTTCTTT	CASSSLAGTEAFF
NA	TRBJ1-4	few	TRBV25-1	TGTGCCAGCAGTCTCCAGGGTGGAGGTGAAAAACTGTTTTTT	CASSLQGGGEKLFF
NA	TRBJ1-1	once	TRBV2	TGTGCCAGCCTCGGGGTCCATTCTTCTTTCTTT	CASLGVHSSFF
NA	TRBJ1-3	NA	TRBV6-5	TGTGCCAGCAGCACCCGAGGAGGTGGAAACACCATATATTTT	CASSTRGGGNTIYF
TRBD1	TRBJ1-5	NA	TRBV19	TGTGCCAGTAGTGGACAGGGCGGCAATCAGCCCCAGCATTTT	CASSGQGGNQPQHF
NA	TRBJ1-2	NA	TRBV29-1	TGCAGCGTTGATCGGGACGGCTACACCTTC	CSVDRDGYTF
TRBD1	TRBJ2-2	NA	TRBV19	TGTGCCAGTTCCAGGGACAGGGGGACCGGGGAGCTGTTTTTT	CASSRDRGTGELFF
NA	TRBJ2-2	NA	TRBV11-2	TGTGCCAGCAGCTTATTTGGCGCTACCGGGGAGCTGTTTTTT	CASSLFGATGELFF
NA	TRBJ2-5	NA	TRBV2	TGTGCCAGCAGATCCAGTGAGGGGCCGGAGACCCAGTACTTC	CASRSSEGPETQYF
TRBD2	TRBJ2-3	NA	TRBV7-2	TGTGCCAGCAGCCCCCCGGGACTATTATCCACAGATACGCAGTATTTT	CASSPPGLLSTDTQYF
NA	TRBJ1-1	NA	TRBV5-1	TGCGCCAGCAGCAGAGAGGGACCGAACACTGAAGCTTTCTTT	CASSREGPNTEAFF
NA	TRBJ1-1	NA	TRBV2	TGTGCCAGCAGTTCCGCCGGCACAGACACTGAAGCTTTCTTT	CASSSAGTDTEAFF
NA	TRBJ2-2	NA	TRBV9	TGTGCCAGCAGCGTTGACCTCGAGAACACCGGGGAGCTGTTTTTT	CASSVDLENTGELFF
TRBD2	TRBJ2-2	NA	TRBV7-2	TGTGCCAGCAGCTTACCCCTAGCGGGGGCCGGGGAGCTGTTTTTT	CASSLPLAGAGELFF
TRBD2	TRBJ2-7	NA	TRBV30	TGTGCCTGGAGTTTAGCGGGGGACTACGAGCAGTACTTC	CAWSLAGDYEQYF
NA	TRBJ1-3	NA	TRBV15	TGTGCCACCAGCAGAGATCCCTCCAGGGATGGGTCTGGAAACACCATATATTTT	CATSRDPSRDGSGNTIYF
NA	TRBJ2-7	NA	TRBV30	TGTGCCCTAGTGGTAGCGGCGACCTACGAGCAGTACTTC	CALVVAATYEQYF
NA	TRBJ1-2	NA	TRBV5-1	TGCGCCAGCACCGTCGACGGTAACTATGGCTACACCTTC	CASTVDGNYGYTF
NA	TRBJ2-1	once	TRBV11-2	TGTGCCAGCAGCTTGGGGGGGCCTGCCTACAATGAGCAGTTCTTC	CASSLGGPAYNEQFF
TRBD1	TRBJ1-5	NA	TRBV6-6	TGTGCCAGCACCATACAGGGGAGCAATCAGCCCCAGCATTTT	CASTIQGSNQPQHF
NA	TRBJ2-1	NA	TRBV28	TGTGCCAGCAGTTCGGGGGCCTACAATGAGCAGTTCTTC	CASSSGAYNEQFF
TRBD1	TRBJ2-7	NA	TRBV6-1	TGTGCCAGCAGTAAGGAGACAGGGCCTCTTTACGAGCAGTACTTC	CASSKETGPLYEQYF
NA	TRBJ1-3	NA	TRBV18	TGTGCCAGCTCACCAAACGCAGTCTCTGGAAACACCATATATTTT	CASSPNAVSGNTIYF
NA	TRBJ1-1	NA	TRBV7-2	TGTGCCAGCAGCTTACAGAAGGCAGGTGGCGGCACTGAAGCTTTCTTT	CASSLQKAGGGTEAFF
TRBD1	TRBJ2-7	NA	TRBV10-3	TGTGCCATCAGCGGGACAGGGAACTCCTACGAGCAGTACTTC	CAISGTGNSYEQYF
NA	TRBJ1-2	NA	TRBV2	TGTGCCAGCAGTGTGAGGTCGGAGGTTGGCGGCTACACCTTC	CASSVRSEVGGYTF
NA	TRBJ1-3	NA	TRBV30	TGTGCCTGGAGAGTCAAATCTGGAAACACCATATATTTT	CAWRVKSGNTIYF
TRBD1	TRBJ1-5	NA	TRBV6-1	TGTGCCAGCAGTGAACAGGGGGGAAACAATCAGCCCCAGCATTTT	CASSEQGGNNQPQHF
TRBD2	TRBJ2-7	NA	TRBV5-1	TGCGCCAGCAGCTTGGGCGGGAGCACCTACGAGCAGTACTTC	CASSLGGSTYEQYF
TRBD1	TRBJ1-6	NA	TRBV5-1	TGCGCCAGCCGGCCTTGGGACAGCTCCTCCTATAATTCACCCCTCCACTTT	CASRPWDSSSYNSPLHF
TRBD1	TRBJ1-4	NA	TRBV28	TGTGCCAGCAGTTCCCCCGGGACAGGGGGCCCCTTTGAAAAACTGTTTTTT	CASSSPGTGGPFEKLFF
NA	TRBJ2-1	NA	TRBV4-1	TGCGCCAGCAGCCGGGGGGGCCTAGGTGATGAGCAGTTCTTC	CASSRGGLGDEQFF
TRBD2	TRBJ2-1	NA	TRBV9	TGTGCCAGCAGCCAAACTAGCGGGGGGTGGAATGAGCAGTTCTTC	CASSQTSGGWNEQFF
TRBD1	TRBJ2-5	NA	TRBV6-6	TGTGCCAGCAGTCGAGGGACAGGAGTCCAAGAGACCCAGTACTTC	CASSRGTGVQETQYF
TRBD1	TRBJ2-7	NA	TRBV2	TGTGCCAGCAGTTCCCAGGGACAGGGAGGGTACGAGCAGTACTTC	CASSSQGQGGYEQYF
TRBD1	TRBJ2-7	NA	TRBV4-1	TGCGCCAGCAGCCAAGATCTATTGATCTTGTTAGGGGGCGTGGGGGATGGCTACGAGCAGTACTTC	CASSQDLLILLGGVGDGYEQYF
TRBD2	TRBJ2-1	NA	TRBV6-1	TGTGCCAGCAGTGAAGGGACTAGCGGGGGCTACTTTAGCTCCTACAATGAGCAGTTCTTC	CASSEGTSGGYFSSYNEQFF
TRBD2	TRBJ2-2	NA	TRBV15	TGTGCCACCAGCACGCGGGAGGTCACCGGGGAGCTGTTTTTT	CATSTREVTGELFF
TRBD1	TRBJ1-1	NA	TRBV5-1	TGCGCCAGCAGCTTGGCGCTGGGACAGGGGCTCCCTGAAGCTTTCTTT	CASSLALGQGLPEAFF
TRBD1	TRBJ1-5	NA	TRBV18	TGTGCCAGCTCACTAGTCCGGACAGGGGGGAACAATCAGCCCCAGCATTTT	CASSLVRTGGNNQPQHF
NA	TRBJ2-7	NA	TRBV18	TGTGCCAGCTCACCTCAGGACAGATCGTTGGAGCAGTACTTC	CASSPQDRSLEQYF
NA	TRBJ1-1	NA	TRBV21-1	TGTGCCAGCAGGGAGGGGGTGAACACTGAAGCTTTCTTT	CASREGVNTEAFF
NA	TRBJ2-2	NA	TRBV6-1	TGTGCCAGCCCGGGACGGGCGAACACCGGGGAGCTGTTTTTT	CASPGRANTGELFF
NA	TRBJ2-5	once	TRBV11-2	TGTGCCAGCAGCGTAAAAGAGACCCAGTACTTC	CASSVKETQYF
NA	TRBJ1-2	NA	TRBV6-6	TGTGCCAGCAGCCATAAGGGGGGCAACTATGGCTACACCTTC	CASSHKGGNYGYTF
TRBD1	TRBJ2-7	NA	TRBV7-9	TGTGCCAGCAGCCTGGGACAGTACGAGCAGTACTTC	CASSLGQYEQYF